A single sample is the source of the 13 T cell receptor beta chains below, sequenced in a study of cytomegalovirus exposure and HLA in healthy donors. In the PCR, 60 Vbeta and 13 Jbeta primers were used. Sequenced by immunoSEQ multiplex PCR; TCRdb stores in-frame clones only, minus some. The sample records 80,000 to 100,000 clones, 55% to 75% being singletons. What was sequenced was PBMCs. These receptors were collected from a man over 45 in good health and CMV-seronegative.

Only one count was recorded for this clone. V gene TRBV18 combines with J gene TRBJ2-7; a possible D gene is TRBD1 (5 bases). With 2 bases removed from V and 7 bases from J, the gap between germline ends came to 12 bases. Germline V gene data show CDR1 as KGHSH and CDR2 as LQKENI. The CDR3 contains 13 residues. Here the CDR3 DNA reads TGTGCCAGCTCACCAAACAGGCTCCGAGAGCAGTACTTC. Its protein is CASSPNRLREQYF.

Only one count was recorded for this clone. The chain combines TRBV4-2 with TRBJ1-1; 7 bases agree with TRBD1. The V segment lost 0 bases and the J segment 1 base; nucleotides outside the gene matches: 2. There are 15 residues in the CDR3. The germline gives CDR1 LGHNA, CDR2 YNFKEQ. CDR3 DNA sequence: TGTGCCAGCAGCCAAGACCGGGACAGGAACACTGAAGCTTTCTTT. This gives the protein CASSQDRDRNTEAFF.

The chain links TRBV7-6 to TRBJ2-2; 7 bases map to TRBD1. The germline gives CDR1 SGHVS, CDR2 FNYEAQ. CDR3 length: 15 amino acids. Unmatched junction bases numbered 7, after V lost 3 bases and J lost 6 bases. The CDR3 nucleotides are TGTGCCAGCAGCTTTAACAGGGGATGGCCCGGGGAGCTGTTTTTT. This sequence encodes CASSFNRGWPGELFF.

This sequence joins TRBV10-3 and TRBJ2-6, with TRBD2 identical over 7 bases. Germline lookup yields CDR1 ENHRY and CDR2 SYGVKD. The CDR3 consists of 17 residues. V was clipped by 3 bases and J by 0 bases; unmatched bases: 5. CDR3: CAISDAGGTSGANVLTF. The CDR3 DNA follows: TGTGCCATCAGTGATGCCGGGGGGACCTCTGGGGCCAACGTCCTGACTTTC.

This chain connects TRBV28 to TRBJ2-7; 8 bases align to TRBD1. J lost 2 bases, V lost 6 bases, and 3 bases had no gene match. In germline, CDR1 is MDHEN, CDR2 SYDVKM. The CDR3 totals 13 residues. DNA for the CDR3: TGTGCCAGCAGGCAGGGGGCTACCTACGAGCAGTACTTC. Encoded protein: CASRQGATYEQYF.

This clone was seen a handful of times. The genes are TRBV13 and TRBJ1-1; possibly TRBD1 for D (6 bases). There are 14 residues in the CDR3. The V end was cut by 5 bases, the J end by 2 bases, with 12 bases between. Per the germline V gene, CDR1 is PRHDT and CDR2 is FYEKMQ (reference sequence). The CDR3 DNA sequence: TGTGCCAGCAGCCCGGCGACAGGCAACACTGAAGCTTTCTTT. Its translation: CASSPATGNTEAFF.

Only one count was recorded for this clone. The chain employs TRBV5-1 and TRBJ1-1; 10 nucleotides line up with TRBD1. V trimming: 2 bases; J trimming: 4 bases; junction bases outside the gene matches: 2. Germline assignment: CDR1 SGHRS and CDR2 YFSETQ. The CDR3 has 14 amino acids. The CDR3: CASSFGTGVTEAFF. The CDR3, as DNA: TGCGCCAGCAGCTTCGGGACAGGGGTCACTGAAGCTTTCTTT.

This chain joins TRBV6-5 and TRBJ1-1, with 9 bases that match TRBD1. This CDR3 has 14 amino acids. J lost 4 bases, V lost 0 bases, and 0 bases had no gene match. Germline lookup yields CDR1 MNHEY and CDR2 SVGAGI. The CDR3 nucleotides read TGTGCCAGCAGTTACTCGGACAGGGGCACTGAAGCTTTCTTT. It specifies CASSYSDRGTEAFF.

The rearrangement joins TRBV6-5 to TRBJ2-2; 9 nucleotides match TRBD1. CDR1 and CDR2 from the germline V gene are MNHEY and SVGAGI. This CDR3 is built from 14 residues. The V segment lost 6 bases and the J segment 6 bases; nucleotides outside the gene matches: 5. This CDR3 is CASRRDREAGELFF. Here the CDR3 DNA reads TGTGCCAGCAGACGGGACAGGGAGGCCGGGGAGCTGTTTTTT.

V gene TRBV7-9 combines with J gene TRBJ1-4, with 9 bases matching TRBD1. Trimming took 5 bases from V and 3 from J; bases not matched to a gene: 16. CDR1 is SEHNR, CDR2 FQNEAQ, per germline (reference sequence). The CDR3 extends over 19 amino acids. This chain's CDR3 is CASSPIRGQGKLANEKLFF. CDR3 nucleotide sequence: TGTGCCAGCAGCCCCATAAGGGGACAGGGAAAGTTGGCTAATGAAAAACTGTTTTTT.

This clone occurred once. This chain joins TRBV9 and TRBJ2-4, with D possibly TRBD1 on 6 matching bases. This CDR3 has 13 residues. V lost 3 bases and J 6 bases, leaving 10 bases between the germline ends. CDR1 is SGDLS and CDR2 is YYNGEE in the germline V gene. The CDR3 loop is CASSAGVLNIQYF. The CDR3 DNA sequence: TGTGCCAGCAGCGCAGGGGTTTTAAACATTCAGTACTTC.

The V gene is TRBV7-3, the J gene TRBJ2-5; D is unresolved. CDR1 SGHTA and CDR2 FQGTGA come from the germline V gene. The V end was cut by 0 bases, the J end by 4 bases, with 12 bases between. The CDR3 totals 15 residues. The CDR3 sequence: CASSLTPSPRETQYF. The CDR3 DNA follows: TGTGCCAGCAGCTTAACCCCTAGTCCCCGAGAGACCCAGTACTTC.

The DNA of the CDR3 is TGTGCCAGCAGTGTGTCAGCGGGAGAACAGCAGTACTTC. Amino acid sequence: CASSVSAGEQQYF. The genes are TRBV2 and TRBJ2-5, with 8 nucleotides matching TRBD2. Unmatched junction bases numbered 9, after V lost 4 bases and J lost 11 bases. The CDR3 covers 13 residues. The germline CDR1 and CDR2 sequences are SNHLY and FYNNEI.